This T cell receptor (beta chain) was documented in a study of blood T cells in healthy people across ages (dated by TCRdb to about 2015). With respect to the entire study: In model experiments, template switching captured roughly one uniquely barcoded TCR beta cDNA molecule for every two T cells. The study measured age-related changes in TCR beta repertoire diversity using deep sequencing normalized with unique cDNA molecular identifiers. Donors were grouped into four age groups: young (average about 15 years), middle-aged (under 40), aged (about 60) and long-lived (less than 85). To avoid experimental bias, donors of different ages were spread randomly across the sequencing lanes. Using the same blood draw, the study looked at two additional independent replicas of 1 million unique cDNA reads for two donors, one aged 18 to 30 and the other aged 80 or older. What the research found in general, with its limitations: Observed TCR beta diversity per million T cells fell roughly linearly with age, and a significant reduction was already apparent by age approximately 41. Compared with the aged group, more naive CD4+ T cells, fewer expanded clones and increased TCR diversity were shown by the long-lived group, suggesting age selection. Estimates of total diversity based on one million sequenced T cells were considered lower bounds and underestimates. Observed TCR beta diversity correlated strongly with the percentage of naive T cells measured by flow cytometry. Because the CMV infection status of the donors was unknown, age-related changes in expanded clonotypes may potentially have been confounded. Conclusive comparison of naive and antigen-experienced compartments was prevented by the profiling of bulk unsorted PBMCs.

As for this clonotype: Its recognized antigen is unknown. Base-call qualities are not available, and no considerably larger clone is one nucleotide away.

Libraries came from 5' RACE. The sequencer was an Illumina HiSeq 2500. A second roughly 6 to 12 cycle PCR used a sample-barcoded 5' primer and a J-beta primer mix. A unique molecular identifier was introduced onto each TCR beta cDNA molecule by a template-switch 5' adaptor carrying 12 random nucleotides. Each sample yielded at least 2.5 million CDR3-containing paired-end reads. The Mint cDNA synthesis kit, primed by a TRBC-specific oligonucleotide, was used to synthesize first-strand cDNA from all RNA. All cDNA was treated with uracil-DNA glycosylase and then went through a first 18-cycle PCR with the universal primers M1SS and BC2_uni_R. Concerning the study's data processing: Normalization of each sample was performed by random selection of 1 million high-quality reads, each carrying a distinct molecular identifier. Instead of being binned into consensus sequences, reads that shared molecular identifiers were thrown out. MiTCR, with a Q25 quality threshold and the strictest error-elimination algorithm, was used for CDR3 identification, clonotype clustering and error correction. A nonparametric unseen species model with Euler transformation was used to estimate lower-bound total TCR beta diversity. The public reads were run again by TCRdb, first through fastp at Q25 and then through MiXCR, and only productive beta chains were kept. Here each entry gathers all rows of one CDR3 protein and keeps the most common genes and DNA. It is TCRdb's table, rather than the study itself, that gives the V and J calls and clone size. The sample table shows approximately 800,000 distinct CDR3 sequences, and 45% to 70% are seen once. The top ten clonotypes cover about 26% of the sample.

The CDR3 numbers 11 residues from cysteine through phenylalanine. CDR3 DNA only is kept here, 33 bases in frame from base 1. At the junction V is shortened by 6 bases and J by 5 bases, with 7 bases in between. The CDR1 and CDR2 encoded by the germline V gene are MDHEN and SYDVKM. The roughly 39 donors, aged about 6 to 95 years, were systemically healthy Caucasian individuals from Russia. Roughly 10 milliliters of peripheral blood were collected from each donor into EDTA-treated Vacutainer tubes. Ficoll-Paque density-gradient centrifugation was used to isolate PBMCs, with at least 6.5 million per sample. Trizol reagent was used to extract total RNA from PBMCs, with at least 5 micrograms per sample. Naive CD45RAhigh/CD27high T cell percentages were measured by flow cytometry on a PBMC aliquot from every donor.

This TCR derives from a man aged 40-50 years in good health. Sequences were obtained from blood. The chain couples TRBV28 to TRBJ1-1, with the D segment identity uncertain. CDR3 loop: CASRIWTEAFF. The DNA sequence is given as TGTGCCAGCAGGATCTGGACTGAAGCTTTCTTT.